This T cell receptor (beta chain) derives from a study of cytomegalovirus exposure and HLA in healthy donors. This PCR relied on a set of 60 Vbeta primers and 13 Jbeta primers. The method was immunoSEQ multiplex PCR; TCRdb's version includes in-frame clones alone and lacks a portion of them. The sample holds over 150,000 clones, over 75% seen once. Germline V gene data show CDR1 as MGHDK and CDR2 as SYGVNS. Between the trimmed V and J ends, which lost 6 bases and 0 bases, there was a span of 11 bases. This CDR3 has 14 amino acids. This chain connects TRBV25-1 to TRBJ1-1; D remains ambiguous. This receptor was identified in a woman aged 40 to 50 in good health and CMV-seropositive. Material: PBMCs. Here the CDR3 reads CASSTTYMNTEAFF. The CDR3 nucleotides read TGTGCCAGCAGCACGACATACATGAACACTGAAGCTTTCTTT. Together with reference TRBV25-1 and TRBJ1-1, the CDR3 gives the full variable domain: EADIYQTPRYLVIGTGKKITLECSQTMGHDKMYWYQQDPGMELHLIHYSYGVNSTEKGDLSSESTVSRIRTEHFPLTLESARPSHTSQYLCASSTTYMNTEAFFGQGTRLTVV.